This TCR beta chain was observed in a study of graft-versus-host responses after intestinal transplantation. Turning to the study itself: The transplants performed in recipients were multivisceral, liver-intestinal, or isolated intestinal. Recipients uniformly received anti-thymocyte globulin induction, followed by tacrolimus and steroids for approximately 3 years. Overall study findings and caveats: Peak circulating GvH clone levels were associated with early post-transplant HvG declines. Present in recipient marrow, GvH clones included some that appeared first in ileum or blood.

This clone has just a few counts. The protocol was immunoSEQ multiplex PCR, while the TCRdb copy is restricted to in-frame clones and leaves out a portion. There are approximately 6,400 clones in the sample; about 20% occur only once, and more than 5% lies in the top ten. V was pared by 6 bases and J by 7 bases, with 22 bases between. This CDR3 region has 15 residues. Germline V CDR1 and CDR2: MNHNS, SASEGT. This chain joins TRBV6-1 and TRBJ2-7; D is possibly TRBD1 or TRBD2 (5 bases each). The receptor was isolated from a human patient who was an organ donor for intestinal transplantation. The material sequenced was alloreactive CD4+ T cells from a mixed lymphocyte reaction culture, taken before transplantation. The subset denotes: CFSE-low proliferating T cells sorted from approximately 6-day pre-transplant mixed lymphocyte reaction (GvH or HvG direction). Here the CDR3 DNA reads TGTGCCAGCAGCTCCTTAAGGGGTGGGGGTTGGGAGCAGTACTTC. This translates into CASSSLRGGGWEQYF.